This TCR beta chain emerged from a study of cytomegalovirus exposure and HLA in healthy donors. Study-level findings and limits: Some public TCRs appeared in many individuals, while most sequences were rare. Specificity for CMV antigens was confirmed in vitro for a few of the CMV-associated chains. Among TCR beta chains, those listed as cytomegalovirus-associated numbered about 160.

With respect to this clone: What it binds is not known.

Produced via immunoSEQ multiplex PCR; TCRdb's table is partial and in-frame only. Among over 110,000 clones listed, roughly 86% were seen once. With 3 bases removed from V and 7 bases from J, the gap between germline ends came to 25 bases. The length of the CDR3 is 18 residues. The germline V gene encodes CDR1 MDHEN and CDR2 SYDVKM. The donors belonged to the roughly 110-subject validation cohort, separate from the roughly 700-subject first cohort. This TCR was sampled from a woman aged 25 to 45 in good health and CMV-seronegative. What was sequenced was PBMCs. V is TRBV28 and J is TRBJ1-5; tentatively, D is TRBD1 (6 bases). CDR3 nucleotides: TGTGCCAGCAGTTTGACCGGCGGCCTGGGGGGGGCGCAACAGCCCCAGCATTTT. The encoded protein is CASSLTGGLGGAQQPQHF.